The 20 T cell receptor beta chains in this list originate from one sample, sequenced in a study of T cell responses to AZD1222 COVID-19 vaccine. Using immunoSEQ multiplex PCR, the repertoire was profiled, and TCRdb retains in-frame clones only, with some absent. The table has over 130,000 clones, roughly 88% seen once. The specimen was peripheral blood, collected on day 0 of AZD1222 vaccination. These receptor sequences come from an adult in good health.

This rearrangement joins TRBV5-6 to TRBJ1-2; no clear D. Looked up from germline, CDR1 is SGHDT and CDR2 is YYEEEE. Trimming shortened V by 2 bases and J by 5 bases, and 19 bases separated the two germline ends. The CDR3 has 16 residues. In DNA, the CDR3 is TGTGCCAGCAGCTTTACTCTAATTGGAGGGTTGTATGGCTACACCTTC. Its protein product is CASSFTLIGGLYGYTF.

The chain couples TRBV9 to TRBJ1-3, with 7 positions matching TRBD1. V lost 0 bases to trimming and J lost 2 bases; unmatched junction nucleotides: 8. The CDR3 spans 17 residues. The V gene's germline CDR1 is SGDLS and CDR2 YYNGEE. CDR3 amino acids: CASSVAGTARAGNTIYF. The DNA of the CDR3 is TGTGCCAGCAGCGTAGCTGGGACAGCTCGTGCTGGAAACACCATATATTTT.

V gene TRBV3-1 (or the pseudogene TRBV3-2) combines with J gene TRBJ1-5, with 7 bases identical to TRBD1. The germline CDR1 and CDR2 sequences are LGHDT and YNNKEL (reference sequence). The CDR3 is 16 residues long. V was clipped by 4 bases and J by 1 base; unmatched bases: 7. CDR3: CASSPTPGGSNQPQHF. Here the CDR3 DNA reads TGTGCCAGCAGCCCCACCCCAGGGGGGAGCAATCAGCCCCAGCATTTT.

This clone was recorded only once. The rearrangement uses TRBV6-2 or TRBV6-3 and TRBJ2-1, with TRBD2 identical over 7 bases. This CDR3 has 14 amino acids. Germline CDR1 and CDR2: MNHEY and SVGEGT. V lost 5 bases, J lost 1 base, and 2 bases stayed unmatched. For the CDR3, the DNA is TGTGCCAGCAGTGGGGAGGGTTCCTACAATGAGCAGTTCTTC. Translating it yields CASSGEGSYNEQFF.

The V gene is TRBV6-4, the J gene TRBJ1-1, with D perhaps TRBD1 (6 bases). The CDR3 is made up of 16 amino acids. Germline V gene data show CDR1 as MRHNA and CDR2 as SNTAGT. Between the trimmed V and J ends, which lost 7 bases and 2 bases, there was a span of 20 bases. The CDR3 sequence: CASIPEVGGFNTEAFF. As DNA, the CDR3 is TGTGCCAGCATCCCCGAAGTTGGGGGCTTTAACACTGAAGCTTTCTTT.

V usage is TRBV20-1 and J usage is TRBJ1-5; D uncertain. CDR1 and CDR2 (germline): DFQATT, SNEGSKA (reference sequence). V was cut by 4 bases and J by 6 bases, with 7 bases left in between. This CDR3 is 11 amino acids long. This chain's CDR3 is CSATRGQPQHF. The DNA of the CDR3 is TGCAGTGCTACCAGAGGTCAGCCCCAGCATTTT.

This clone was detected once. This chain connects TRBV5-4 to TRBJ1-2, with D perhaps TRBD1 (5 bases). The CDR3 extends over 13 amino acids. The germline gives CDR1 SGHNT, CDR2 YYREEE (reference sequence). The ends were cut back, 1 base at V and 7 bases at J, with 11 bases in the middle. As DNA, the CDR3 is TGTGCCAGCAGCTTGTTGGGGGAGGGTGGCTACACCTTC. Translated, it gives CASSLLGEGGYTF. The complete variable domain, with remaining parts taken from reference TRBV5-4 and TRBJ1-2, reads ETGVTQSPTHLIKTRGQQVTLRCSSQSGHNTVSWYQQALGQGPQFIFQYYREEENGRGNFPPRFSGLQFPNYSSELNVNALELDDSALYLCASSLLGEGGYTFGSGTRLTVV.

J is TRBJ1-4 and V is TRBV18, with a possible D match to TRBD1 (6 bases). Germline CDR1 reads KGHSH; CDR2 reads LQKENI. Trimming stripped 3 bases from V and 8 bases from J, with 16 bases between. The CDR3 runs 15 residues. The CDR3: CASSPPGQGSEKLFF. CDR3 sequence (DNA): TGTGCCAGCTCACCCCCGGGACAAGGCTCCGAAAAACTGTTTTTT.

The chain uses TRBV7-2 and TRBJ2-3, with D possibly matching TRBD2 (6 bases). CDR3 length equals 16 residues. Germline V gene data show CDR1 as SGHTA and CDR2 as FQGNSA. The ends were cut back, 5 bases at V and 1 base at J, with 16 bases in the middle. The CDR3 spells CASSPLSGVRTDTQYF. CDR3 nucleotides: TGTGCCAGCAGCCCCCTATCGGGAGTTCGCACAGATACGCAGTATTTT.

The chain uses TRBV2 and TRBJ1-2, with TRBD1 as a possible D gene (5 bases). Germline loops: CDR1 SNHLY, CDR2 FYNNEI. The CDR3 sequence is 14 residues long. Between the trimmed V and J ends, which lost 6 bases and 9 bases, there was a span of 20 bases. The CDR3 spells CASRGRGPAFSYTF. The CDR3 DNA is TGTGCCAGCAGGGGTAGGGGCCCCGCCTTTAGCTACACCTTC. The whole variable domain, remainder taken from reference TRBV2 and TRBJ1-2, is EPEVTQTPSHQVTQMGQEVILRCVPISNHLYFYWYRQILGQKVEFLVSFYNNEISEKSEIFDDQFSVERPDGSNFTLKIRSTKLEDSAMYFCASRGRGPAFSYTFGSGTRLTVV.

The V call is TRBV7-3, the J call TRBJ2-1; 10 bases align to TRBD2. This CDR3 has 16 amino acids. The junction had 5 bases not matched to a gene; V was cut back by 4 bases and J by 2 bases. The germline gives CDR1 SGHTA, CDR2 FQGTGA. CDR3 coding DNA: TGTGCCAGCAGCTCCCTTAGCGGGAGGCCCTACAATGAGCAGTTCTTC. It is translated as CASSSLSGRPYNEQFF.

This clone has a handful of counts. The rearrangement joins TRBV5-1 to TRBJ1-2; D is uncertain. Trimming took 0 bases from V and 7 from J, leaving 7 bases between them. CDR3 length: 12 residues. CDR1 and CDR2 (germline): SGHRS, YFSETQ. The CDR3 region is CASSLVGGGYTF. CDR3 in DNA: TGCGCCAGCAGCTTGGTAGGCGGTGGCTACACCTTC.

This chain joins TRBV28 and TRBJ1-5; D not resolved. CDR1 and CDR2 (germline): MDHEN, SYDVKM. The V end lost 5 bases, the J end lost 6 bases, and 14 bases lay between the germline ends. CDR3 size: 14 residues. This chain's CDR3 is CASSRTDAGQPQHF. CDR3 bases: TGTGCCAGCAGTCGGACCGACGCAGGTCAGCCCCAGCATTTT.

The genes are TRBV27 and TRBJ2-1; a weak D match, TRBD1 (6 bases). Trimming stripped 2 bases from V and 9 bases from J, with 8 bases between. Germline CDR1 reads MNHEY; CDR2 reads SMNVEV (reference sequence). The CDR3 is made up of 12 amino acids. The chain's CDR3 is CASSLQGSEQFF. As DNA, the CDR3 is TGTGCCAGCAGTTTACAGGGGAGTGAGCAGTTCTTC.

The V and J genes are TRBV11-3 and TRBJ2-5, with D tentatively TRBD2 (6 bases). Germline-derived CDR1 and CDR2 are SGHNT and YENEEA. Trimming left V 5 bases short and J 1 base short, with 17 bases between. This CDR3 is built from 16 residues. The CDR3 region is CASSPGVSGVQETQYF. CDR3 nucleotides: TGTGCCAGCAGCCCCGGGGTTAGCGGAGTCCAAGAGACCCAGTACTTC.

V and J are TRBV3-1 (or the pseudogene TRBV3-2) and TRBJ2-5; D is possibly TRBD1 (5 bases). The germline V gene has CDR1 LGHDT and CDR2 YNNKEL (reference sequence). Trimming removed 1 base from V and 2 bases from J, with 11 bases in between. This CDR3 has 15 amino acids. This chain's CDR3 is CASSQVGASQETQYF. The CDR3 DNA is TGTGCCAGCAGCCAAGTTGGGGCTTCACAAGAGACCCAGTACTTC.

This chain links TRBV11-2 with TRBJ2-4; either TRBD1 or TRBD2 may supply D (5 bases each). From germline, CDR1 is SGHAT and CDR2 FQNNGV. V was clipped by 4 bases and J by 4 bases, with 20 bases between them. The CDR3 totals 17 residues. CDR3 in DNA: TGTGCCAGCAGCTCCTTAATAGGGACCGCCATAAAAAACATTCAGTACTTC. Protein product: CASSSLIGTAIKNIQYF.

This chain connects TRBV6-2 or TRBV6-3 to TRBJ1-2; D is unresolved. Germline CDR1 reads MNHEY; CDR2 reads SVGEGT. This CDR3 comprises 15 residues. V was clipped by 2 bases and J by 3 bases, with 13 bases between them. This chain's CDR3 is CASSYIGNRDYGYTF. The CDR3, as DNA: TGTGCCAGCAGTTACATCGGTAATCGGGACTATGGCTACACCTTC.

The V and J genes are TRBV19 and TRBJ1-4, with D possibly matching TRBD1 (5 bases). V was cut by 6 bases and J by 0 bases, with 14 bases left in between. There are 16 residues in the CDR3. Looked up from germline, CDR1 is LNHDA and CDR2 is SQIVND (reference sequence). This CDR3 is CASRRDGGATNEKLFF. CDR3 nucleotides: TGTGCCAGTAGGAGAGACGGGGGTGCAACTAATGAAAAACTGTTTTTT.

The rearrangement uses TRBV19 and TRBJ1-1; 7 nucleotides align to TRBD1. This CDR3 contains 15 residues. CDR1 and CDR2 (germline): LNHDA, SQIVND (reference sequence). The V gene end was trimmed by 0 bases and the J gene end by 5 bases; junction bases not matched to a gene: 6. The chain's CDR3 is CASSIDTGVRTEAFF. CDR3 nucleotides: TGTGCCAGTAGTATAGACACAGGGGTTCGGACTGAAGCTTTCTTT.